This T cell receptor (beta chain) is from a study of yellow fever vaccine responses in identical twins. TCRdb fed the RT-PCR reads into MiXCR, producing one record per CDR3 protein. The table has roughly 15,000 distinct CDR3 sequences, around 84% seen once. With respect to this clonotype: Its matching antigen is unknown.

Overall study results and limits: Twins' T cell vaccine responses reportedly looked partly convergent, partly personalized.

The sequencing here drew on T cells from blood (PBMCs), unsorted or a sorted subset (not recorded which), taken before or after yellow fever vaccination (not recorded which). The sequence came from a young woman who received the yellow fever vaccine.

The CDR3 DNA reads as TGTGCCAGCTCACCTGACAGCCAGACCCAGTACTTC. Translation gives CASSPDSQTQYF. This sequence joins TRBV18 and TRBJ2-5; maybe TRBD1 (5 bases). The CDR3 loop spans 12 amino acids. V lost 3 bases and J 6 bases, leaving 8 bases between the germline ends. Germline loops: CDR1 KGHSH, CDR2 LQKENI.